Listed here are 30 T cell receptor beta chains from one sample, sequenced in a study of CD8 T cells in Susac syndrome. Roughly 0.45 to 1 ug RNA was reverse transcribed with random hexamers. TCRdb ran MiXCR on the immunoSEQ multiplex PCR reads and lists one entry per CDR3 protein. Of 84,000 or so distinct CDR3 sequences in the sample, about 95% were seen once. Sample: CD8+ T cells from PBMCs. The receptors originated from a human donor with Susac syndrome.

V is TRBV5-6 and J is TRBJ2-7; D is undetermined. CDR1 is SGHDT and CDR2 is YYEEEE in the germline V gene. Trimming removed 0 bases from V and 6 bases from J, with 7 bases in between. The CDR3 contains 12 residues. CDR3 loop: CASSLGLFEQYF. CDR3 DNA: TGTGCCAGCAGCTTGGGACTGTTCGAGCAGTACTTC. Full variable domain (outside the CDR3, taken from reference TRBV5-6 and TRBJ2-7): DAGVTQSPTHLIKTRGQQVTLRCSPKSGHDTVSWYQQALGQGPQFIFQYYEEEERQRGNFPDRFSGHQFPNYSSELNVNALLLGDSALYLCASSLGLFEQYFGPGTRLTVT.

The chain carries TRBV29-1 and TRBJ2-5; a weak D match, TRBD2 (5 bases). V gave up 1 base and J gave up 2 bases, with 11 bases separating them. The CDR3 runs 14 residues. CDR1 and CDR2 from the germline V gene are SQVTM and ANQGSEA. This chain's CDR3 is CSVEVRGRQETQYF. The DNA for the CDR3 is TGCAGCGTTGAAGTGCGCGGGCGACAAGAGACCCAGTACTTC.

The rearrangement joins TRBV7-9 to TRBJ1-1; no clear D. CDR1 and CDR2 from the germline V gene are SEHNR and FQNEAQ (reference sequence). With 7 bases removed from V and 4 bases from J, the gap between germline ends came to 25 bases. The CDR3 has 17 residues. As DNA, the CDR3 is TGTGCCAGCATCCCCCCCGGAGGCCCCCCGGCGGGCACTGAAGCTTTCTTT. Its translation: CASIPPGGPPAGTEAFF.

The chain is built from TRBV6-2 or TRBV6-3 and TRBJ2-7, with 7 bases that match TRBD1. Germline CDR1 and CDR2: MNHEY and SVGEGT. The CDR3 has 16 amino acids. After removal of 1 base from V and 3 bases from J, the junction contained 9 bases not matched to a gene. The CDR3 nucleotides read TGTGCCAGCAGTTACTTCGACCGGGACAGCCACTACGAGCAGTACTTC. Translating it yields CASSYFDRDSHYEQYF.

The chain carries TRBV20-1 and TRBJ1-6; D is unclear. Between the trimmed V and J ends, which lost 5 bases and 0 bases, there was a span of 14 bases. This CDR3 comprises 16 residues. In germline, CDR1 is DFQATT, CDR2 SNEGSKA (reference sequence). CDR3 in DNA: TGCAGTGCTGAGAACACTTGGGGCTCCTATAATTCACCCCTCCACTTT. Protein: CSAENTWGSYNSPLHF.

The CDR3 sequence: CASSSTGDPVYEQYF. The CDR3 nucleotides read TGTGCCAGCAGTTCGACAGGGGACCCCGTCTACGAGCAGTACTTC. V and J are TRBV6-6 and TRBJ2-7; TRBD1 matches 8 bases. Germline V gene data show CDR1 as MNHNY and CDR2 as SVGAGI (reference sequence). Trimming removed 4 bases from V and 3 bases from J; junction bases left unmatched: 8. This CDR3 region has 15 residues.

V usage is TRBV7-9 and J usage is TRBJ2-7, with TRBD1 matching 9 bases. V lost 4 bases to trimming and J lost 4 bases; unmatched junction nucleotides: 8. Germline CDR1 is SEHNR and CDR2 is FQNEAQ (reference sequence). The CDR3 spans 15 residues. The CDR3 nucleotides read TGTGCCAGCAGCTCCCCGGGACAGGGACAGTACGAGCAGTACTTC. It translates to CASSSPGQGQYEQYF.

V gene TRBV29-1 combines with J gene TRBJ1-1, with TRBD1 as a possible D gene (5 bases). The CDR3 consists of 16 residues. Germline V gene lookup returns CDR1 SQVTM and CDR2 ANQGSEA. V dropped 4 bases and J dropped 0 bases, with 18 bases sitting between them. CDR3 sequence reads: CSVVPREPPMNTEAFF. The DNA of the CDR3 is TGCAGCGTTGTACCCAGGGAGCCCCCCATGAACACTGAAGCTTTCTTT.

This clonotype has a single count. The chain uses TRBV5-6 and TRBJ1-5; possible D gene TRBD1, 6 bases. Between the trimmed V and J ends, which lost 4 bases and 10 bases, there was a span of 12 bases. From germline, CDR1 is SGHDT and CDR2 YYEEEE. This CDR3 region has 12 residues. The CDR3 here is CASSTPQGPQHF. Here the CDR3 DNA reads TGTGCCAGCAGCACCCCACAGGGACCCCAGCATTTT.

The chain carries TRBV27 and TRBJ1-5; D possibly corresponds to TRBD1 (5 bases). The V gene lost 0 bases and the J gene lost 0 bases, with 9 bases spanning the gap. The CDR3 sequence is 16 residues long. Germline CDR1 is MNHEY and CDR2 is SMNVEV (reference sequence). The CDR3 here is CASSLSYRYSNQPQHF. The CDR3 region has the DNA TGTGCCAGCAGTTTATCGTACAGGTATAGCAATCAGCCCCAGCATTTT.

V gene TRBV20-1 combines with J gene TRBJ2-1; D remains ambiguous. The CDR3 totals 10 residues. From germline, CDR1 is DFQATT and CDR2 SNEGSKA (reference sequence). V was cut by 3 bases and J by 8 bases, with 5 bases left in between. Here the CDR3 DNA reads TGCAGTGCTAGCGACCATGAGCAGTTCTTC. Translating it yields CSASDHEQFF.

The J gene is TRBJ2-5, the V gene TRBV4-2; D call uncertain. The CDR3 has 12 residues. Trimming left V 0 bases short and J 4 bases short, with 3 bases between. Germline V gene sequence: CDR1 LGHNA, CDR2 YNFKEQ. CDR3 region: CASSQDLETQYF. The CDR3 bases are TGTGCCAGCAGCCAAGATCTAGAGACCCAGTACTTC.

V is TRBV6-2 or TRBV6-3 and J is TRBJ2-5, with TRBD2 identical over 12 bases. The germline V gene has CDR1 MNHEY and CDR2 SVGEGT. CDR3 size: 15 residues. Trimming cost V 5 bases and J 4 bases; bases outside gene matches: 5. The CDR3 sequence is CASSLTSGGRETQYF. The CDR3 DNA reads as TGTGCCAGCAGTCTAACTAGCGGGGGGAGAGAGACCCAGTACTTC.

CDR3 bases: TGTGCCACCAGCAAGGGGGGGACCGGCGATACGCAGTATTTT. It translates to CATSKGGTGDTQYF. The V call is TRBV15, the J call TRBJ2-3; D possibly corresponds to TRBD2 (7 bases). CDR3 size: 14 residues. CDR1 and CDR2 (germline): LNHNV, YYDKDF (reference sequence). Trimming left V 4 bases short and J 6 bases short, with 14 bases between.

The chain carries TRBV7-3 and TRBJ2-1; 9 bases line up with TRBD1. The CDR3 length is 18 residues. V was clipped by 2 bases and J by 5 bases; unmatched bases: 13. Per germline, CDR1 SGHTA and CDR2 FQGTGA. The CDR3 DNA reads TGTGCCAGCAGCTTAGGTGACAGGGGGGCGCCTACAAACAATGAGCAGTTCTTC. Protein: CASSLGDRGAPTNNEQFF.

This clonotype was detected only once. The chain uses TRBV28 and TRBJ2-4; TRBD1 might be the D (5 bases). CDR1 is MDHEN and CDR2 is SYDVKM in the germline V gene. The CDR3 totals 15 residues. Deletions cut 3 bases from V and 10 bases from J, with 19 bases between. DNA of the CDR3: TGTGCCAGCAGTTTGCGCAAATCGATAAGGGGTATTCAGTACTTC. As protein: CASSLRKSIRGIQYF.

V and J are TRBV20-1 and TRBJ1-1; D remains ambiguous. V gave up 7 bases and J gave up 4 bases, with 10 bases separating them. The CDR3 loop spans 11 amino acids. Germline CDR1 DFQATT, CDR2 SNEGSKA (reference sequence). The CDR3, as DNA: TGCAGTGAGGGAGTGAGCACTGAAGCTTTCTTT. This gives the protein CSEGVSTEAFF.

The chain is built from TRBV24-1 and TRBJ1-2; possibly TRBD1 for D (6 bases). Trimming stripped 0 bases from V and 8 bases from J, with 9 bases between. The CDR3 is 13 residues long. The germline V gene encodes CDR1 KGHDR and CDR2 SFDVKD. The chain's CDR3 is CATSDLSGVGYTF. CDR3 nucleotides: TGTGCCACCAGTGATTTGTCAGGGGTAGGCTACACCTTC.

The CDR3 reads CSARDGRAPEAFF. CDR3 DNA: TGCAGTGCTAGAGATGGCAGGGCCCCTGAAGCTTTCTTT. The chain recombines TRBV20-1 with TRBJ1-1; maybe TRBD1 (5 bases). Per germline, CDR1 DFQATT and CDR2 SNEGSKA (reference sequence). V lost 0 bases and J lost 6, with 11 bases in between. This CDR3 is built from 13 residues.

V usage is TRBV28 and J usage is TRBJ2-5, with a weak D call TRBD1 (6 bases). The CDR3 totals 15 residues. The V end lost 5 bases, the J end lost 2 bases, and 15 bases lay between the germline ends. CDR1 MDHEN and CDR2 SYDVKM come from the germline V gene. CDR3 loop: CASSGSQGWQETQYF. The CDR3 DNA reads TGTGCCAGCAGTGGGTCACAGGGATGGCAAGAGACCCAGTACTTC.

CDR3 bases: TGTGCCAGCAGCTCGGGACAGGAAAACATTCAGTACTTC. It is translated as CASSSGQENIQYF. J is TRBJ2-4 and V is TRBV5-4, with 8 bases lining up with TRBD1. The length of the CDR3 is 13 residues. The germline V gene encodes CDR1 SGHNT and CDR2 YYREEE (reference sequence). The junction had 1 base not matched to a gene; V was cut back by 3 bases and J by 5 bases. Supplemented by reference TRBV5-4 and TRBJ2-4, the full variable domain reads ETGVTQSPTHLIKTRGQQVTLRCSSQSGHNTVSWYQQALGQGPQFIFQYYREEENGRGNFPPRFSGLQFPNYSSELNVNALELDDSALYLCASSSGQENIQYFGAGTRLSVL.

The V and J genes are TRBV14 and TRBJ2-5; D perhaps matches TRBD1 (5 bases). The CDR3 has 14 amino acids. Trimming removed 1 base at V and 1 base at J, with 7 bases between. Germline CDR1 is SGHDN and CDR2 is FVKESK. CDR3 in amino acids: CASSQGQFQETQYF. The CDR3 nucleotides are TGTGCCAGCAGCCAAGGACAGTTCCAAGAGACCCAGTACTTC. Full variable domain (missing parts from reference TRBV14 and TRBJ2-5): EAGVTQFPSHSVIEKGQTVTLRCDPISGHDNLYWYRRVMGKEIKFLLHFVKESKQDESGMPNNRFLAERTGGTYSTLKVQPAELEDSGVYFCASSQGQFQETQYFGPGTRLLVL.

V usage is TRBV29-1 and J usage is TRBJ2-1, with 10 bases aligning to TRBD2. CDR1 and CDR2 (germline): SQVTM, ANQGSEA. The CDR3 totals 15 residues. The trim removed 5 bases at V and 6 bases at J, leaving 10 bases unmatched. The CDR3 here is CSVYLGTSVANEQFF. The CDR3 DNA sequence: TGCAGCGTTTACCTGGGGACTAGCGTCGCCAATGAGCAGTTCTTC.

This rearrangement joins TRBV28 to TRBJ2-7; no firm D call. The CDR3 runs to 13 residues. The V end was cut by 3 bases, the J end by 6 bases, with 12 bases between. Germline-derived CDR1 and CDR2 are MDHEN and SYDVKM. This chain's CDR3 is CASSLFFPGEQYF. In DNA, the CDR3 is TGTGCCAGCAGTTTGTTTTTTCCTGGCGAGCAGTACTTC.

CDR3 residues: CASRSTLADNEQFF. For the CDR3, the DNA is TGTGCCAGCAGGTCGACCCTAGCGGACAATGAGCAGTTCTTC. The V call is TRBV6-5, the J call TRBJ2-1; TRBD2 matches at 7 bases. The CDR3 spans 14 residues. Per the germline V gene, CDR1 is MNHEY and CDR2 is SVGAGI. V was pared by 6 bases and J by 5 bases, with 7 bases of the junction left unmatched.

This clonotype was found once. The CDR3 DNA is TGTGCCAGCAGACGGGATACCTACGAGCAGTACTTC. Translation: CASRRDTYEQYF. The chain joins TRBV28 to TRBJ2-7, with D possibly being TRBD2 (5 bases). Germline CDR1 reads MDHEN; CDR2 reads SYDVKM. V shed 6 bases and J shed 2 bases, with 8 bases lying between them. CDR3 size: 12 residues.

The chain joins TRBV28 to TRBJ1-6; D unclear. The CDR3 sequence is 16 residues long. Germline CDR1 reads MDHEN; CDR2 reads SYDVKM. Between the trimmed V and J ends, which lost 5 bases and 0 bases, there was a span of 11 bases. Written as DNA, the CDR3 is TGTGCCAGCAGTGAGGTATGGAGCTCCTATAATTCACCCCTCCACTTT. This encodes CASSEVWSSYNSPLHF.

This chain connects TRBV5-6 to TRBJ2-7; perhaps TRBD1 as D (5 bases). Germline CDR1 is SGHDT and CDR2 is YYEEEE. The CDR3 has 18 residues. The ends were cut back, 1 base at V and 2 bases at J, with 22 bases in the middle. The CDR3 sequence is CASSLQNLMTAITYEQYV. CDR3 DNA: TGTGCCAGCAGCTTGCAGAATCTAATGACAGCGATAACCTACGAGCAGTACGTC.

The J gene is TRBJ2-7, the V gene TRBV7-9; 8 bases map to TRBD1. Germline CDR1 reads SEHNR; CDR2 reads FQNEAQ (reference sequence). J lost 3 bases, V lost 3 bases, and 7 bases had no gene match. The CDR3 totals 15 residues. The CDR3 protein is CASSFTGTGDYEQYF. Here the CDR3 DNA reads TGTGCCAGCAGCTTTACCGGGACAGGAGACTACGAGCAGTACTTC.

In nucleotides, the CDR3 is TGTGCCAGCAGCTTAGGACAGACATACTACGAGCAGTACTTC. Protein: CASSLGQTYYEQYF. The chain carries TRBV11-1 and TRBJ2-7, with D possibly being TRBD1 (5 bases). Trimming removed 1 base at V and 3 bases at J, with 10 bases between. Germline CDR1 SGHAT, CDR2 FQDESV (reference sequence). This CDR3 is 14 amino acids long.